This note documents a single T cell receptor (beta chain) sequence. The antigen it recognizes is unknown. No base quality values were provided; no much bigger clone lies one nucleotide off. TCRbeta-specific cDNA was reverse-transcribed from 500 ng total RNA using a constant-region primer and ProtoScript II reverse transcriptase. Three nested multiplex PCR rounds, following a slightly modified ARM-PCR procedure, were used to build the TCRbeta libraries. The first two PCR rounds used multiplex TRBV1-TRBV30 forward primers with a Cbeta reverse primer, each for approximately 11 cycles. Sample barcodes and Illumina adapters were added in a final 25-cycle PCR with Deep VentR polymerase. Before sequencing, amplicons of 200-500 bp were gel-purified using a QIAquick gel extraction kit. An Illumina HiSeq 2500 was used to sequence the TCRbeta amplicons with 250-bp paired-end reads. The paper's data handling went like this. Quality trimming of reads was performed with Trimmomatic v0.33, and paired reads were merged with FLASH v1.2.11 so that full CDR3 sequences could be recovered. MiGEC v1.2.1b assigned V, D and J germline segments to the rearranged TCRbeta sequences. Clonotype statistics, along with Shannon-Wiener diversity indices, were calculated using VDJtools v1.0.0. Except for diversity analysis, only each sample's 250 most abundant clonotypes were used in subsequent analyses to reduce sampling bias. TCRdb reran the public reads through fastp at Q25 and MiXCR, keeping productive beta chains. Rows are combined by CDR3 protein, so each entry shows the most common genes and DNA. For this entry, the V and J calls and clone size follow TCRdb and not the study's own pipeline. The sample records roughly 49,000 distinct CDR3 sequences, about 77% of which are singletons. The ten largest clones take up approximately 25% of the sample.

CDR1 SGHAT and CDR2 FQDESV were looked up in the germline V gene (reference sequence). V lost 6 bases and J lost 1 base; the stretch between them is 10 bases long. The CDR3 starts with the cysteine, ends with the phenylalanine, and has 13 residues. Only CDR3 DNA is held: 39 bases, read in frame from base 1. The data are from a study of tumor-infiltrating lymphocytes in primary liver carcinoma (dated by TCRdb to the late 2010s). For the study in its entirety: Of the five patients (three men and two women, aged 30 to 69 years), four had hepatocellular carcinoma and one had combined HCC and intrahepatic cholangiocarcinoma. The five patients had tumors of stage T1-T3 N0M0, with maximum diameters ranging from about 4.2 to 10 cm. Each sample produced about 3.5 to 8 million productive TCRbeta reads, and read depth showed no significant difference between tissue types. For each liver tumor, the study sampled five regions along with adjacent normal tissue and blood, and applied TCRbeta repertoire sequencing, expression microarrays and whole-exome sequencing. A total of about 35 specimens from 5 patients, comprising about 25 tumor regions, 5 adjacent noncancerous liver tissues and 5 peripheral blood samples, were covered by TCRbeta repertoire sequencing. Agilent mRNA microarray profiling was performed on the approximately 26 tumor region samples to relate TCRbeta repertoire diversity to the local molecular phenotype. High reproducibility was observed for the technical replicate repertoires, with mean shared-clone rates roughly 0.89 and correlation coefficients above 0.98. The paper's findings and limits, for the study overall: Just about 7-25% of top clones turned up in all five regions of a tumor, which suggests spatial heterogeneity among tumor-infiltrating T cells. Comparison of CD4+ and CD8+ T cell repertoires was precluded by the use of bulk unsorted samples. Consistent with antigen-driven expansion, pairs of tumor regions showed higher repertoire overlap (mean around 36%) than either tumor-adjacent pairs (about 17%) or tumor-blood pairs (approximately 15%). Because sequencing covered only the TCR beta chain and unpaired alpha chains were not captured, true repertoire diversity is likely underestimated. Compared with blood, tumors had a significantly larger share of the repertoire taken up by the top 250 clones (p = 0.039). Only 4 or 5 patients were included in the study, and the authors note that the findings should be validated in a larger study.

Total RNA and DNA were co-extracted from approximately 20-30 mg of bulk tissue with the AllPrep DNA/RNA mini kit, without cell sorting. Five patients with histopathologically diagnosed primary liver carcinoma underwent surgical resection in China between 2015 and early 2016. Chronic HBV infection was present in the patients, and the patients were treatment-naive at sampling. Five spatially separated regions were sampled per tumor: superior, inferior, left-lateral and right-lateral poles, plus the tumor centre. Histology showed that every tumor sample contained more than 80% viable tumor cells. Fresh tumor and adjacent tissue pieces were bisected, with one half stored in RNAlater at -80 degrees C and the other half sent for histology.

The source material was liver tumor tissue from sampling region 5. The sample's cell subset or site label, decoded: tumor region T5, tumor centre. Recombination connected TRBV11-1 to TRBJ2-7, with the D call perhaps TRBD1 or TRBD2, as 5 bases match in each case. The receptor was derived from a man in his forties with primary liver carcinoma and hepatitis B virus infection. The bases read TGTGCCAGCAGAGGGGAGCGGTCCTACGAGCAGTACTTC. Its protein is CASRGERSYEQYF.